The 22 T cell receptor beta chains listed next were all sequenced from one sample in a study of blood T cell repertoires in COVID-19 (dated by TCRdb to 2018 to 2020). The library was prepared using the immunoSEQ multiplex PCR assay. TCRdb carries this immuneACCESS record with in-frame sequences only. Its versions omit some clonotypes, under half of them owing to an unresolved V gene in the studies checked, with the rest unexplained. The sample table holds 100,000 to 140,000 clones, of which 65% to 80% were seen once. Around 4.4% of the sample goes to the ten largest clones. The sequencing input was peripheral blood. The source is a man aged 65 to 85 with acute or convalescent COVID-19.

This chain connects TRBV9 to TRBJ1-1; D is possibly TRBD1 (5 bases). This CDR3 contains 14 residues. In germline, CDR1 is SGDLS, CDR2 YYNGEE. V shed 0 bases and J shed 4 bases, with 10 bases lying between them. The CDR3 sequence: CASSVALGATEAFF. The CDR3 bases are TGTGCCAGCAGCGTAGCCCTAGGGGCCACTGAAGCTTTCTTT.

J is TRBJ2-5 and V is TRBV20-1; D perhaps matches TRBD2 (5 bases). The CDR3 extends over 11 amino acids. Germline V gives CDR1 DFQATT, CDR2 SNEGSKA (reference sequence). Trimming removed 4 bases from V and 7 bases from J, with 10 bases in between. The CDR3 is CSATAGGTQYF. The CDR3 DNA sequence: TGCAGTGCTACCGCTGGAGGGACCCAGTACTTC.

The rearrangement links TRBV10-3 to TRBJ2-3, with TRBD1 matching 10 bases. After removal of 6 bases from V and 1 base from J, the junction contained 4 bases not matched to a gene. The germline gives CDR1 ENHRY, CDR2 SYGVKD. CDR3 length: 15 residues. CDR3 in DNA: TGTGCCATCAGGGGACAGGGGAGGGGCACAGATACGCAGTATTTT. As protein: CAIRGQGRGTDTQYF.

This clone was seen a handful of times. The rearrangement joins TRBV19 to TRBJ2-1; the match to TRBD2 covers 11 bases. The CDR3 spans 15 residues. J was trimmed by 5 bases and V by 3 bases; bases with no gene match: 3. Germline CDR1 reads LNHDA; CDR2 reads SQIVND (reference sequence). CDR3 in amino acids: CASSIRLAGNNEQFF. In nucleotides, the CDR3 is TGTGCCAGTAGTATCCGACTAGCGGGGAACAATGAGCAGTTCTTC. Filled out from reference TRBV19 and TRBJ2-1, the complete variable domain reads DGGITQSPKYLFRKEGQNVTLSCEQNLNHDAMYWYRQDPGQGLRLIYYSQIVNDFQKGDIAEGYSVSREKKESFPLTVTSAQKNPTAFYLCASSIRLAGNNEQFFGPGTRLTVL.

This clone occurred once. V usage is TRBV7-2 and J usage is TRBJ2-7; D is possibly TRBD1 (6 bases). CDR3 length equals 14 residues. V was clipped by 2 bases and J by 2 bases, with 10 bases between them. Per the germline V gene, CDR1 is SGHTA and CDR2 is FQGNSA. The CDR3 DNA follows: TGTGCCAGCAGCTTACCGAGACAGGCCTACGAGCAGTACTTC. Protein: CASSLPRQAYEQYF. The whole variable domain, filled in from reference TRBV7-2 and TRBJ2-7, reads GAGVSQSPSNKVTEKGKDVELRCDPISGHTALYWYRQSLGQGLEFLIYFQGNSAPDKSGLPSDRFSAERTGGSVSTLTIQRTQQEDSAVYLCASSLPRQAYEQYFGPGTRLTVT.

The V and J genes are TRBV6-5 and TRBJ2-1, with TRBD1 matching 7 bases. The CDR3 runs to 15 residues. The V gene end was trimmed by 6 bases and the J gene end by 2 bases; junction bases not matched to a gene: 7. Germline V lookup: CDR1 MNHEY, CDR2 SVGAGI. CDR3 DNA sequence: TGTGCCAGCAGAATCATCGGACAGGCCTACAATGAGCAGTTCTTC. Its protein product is CASRIIGQAYNEQFF.

The CDR3 nucleotides read TGTGCCAGTAAACAGGGGGCCACAGATACGCAGTATTTT. Protein: CASKQGATDTQYF. The gene calls are TRBV7-2 and TRBJ2-3; 9 positions match TRBD1. The V segment lost 9 bases and the J segment 2 bases; nucleotides outside the gene matches: 3. The germline V gene encodes CDR1 SGHTA and CDR2 FQGNSA. This CDR3 spans 13 amino acids.

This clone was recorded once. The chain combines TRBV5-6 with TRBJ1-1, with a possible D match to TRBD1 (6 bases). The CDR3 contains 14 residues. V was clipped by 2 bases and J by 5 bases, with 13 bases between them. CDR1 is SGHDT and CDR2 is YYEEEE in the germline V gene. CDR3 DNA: TGTGCCAGCAGCTTATATACAGGGCGGACTGAAGCTTTCTTT. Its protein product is CASSLYTGRTEAFF.

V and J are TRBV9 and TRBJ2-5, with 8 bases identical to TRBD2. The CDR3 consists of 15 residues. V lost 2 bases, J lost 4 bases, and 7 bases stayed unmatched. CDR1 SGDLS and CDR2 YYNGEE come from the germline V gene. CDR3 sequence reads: CASSVRGGQGETQYF. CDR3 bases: TGTGCCAGCAGCGTCCGGGGGGGCCAGGGAGAGACCCAGTACTTC.

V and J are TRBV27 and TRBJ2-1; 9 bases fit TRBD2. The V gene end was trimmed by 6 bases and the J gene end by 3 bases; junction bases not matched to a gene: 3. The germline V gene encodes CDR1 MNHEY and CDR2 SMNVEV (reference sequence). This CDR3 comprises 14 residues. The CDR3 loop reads CASRGTSSYNEQFF. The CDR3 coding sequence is TGTGCCAGCAGGGGGACTAGCAGCTACAATGAGCAGTTCTTC.

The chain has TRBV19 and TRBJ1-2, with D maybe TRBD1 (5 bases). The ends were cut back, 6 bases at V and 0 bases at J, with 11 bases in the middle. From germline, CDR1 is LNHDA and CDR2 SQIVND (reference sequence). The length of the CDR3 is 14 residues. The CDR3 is CASRKGKPNYGYTF. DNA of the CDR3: TGTGCCAGTAGGAAGGGGAAACCTAACTATGGCTACACCTTC.

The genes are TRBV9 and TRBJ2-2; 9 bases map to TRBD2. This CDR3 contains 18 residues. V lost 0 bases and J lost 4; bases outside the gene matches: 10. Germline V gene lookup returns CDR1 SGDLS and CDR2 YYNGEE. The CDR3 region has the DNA TGTGCCAGCAGCGTAGGGCTAGCGGGGCCCCAGGGCACCGGGGAGCTGTTTTTT. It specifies CASSVGLAGPQGTGELFF.

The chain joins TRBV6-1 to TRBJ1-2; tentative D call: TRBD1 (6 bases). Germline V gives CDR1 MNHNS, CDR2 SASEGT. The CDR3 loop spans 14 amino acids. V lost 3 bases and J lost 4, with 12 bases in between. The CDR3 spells CASSDWGRTYGYTF. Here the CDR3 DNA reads TGTGCCAGCAGTGATTGGGGGCGCACCTATGGCTACACCTTC.

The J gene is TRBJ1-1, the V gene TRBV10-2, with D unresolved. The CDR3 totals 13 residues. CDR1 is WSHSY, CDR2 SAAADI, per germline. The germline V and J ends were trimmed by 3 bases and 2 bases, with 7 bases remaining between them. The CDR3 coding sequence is TGCGCCAGCAGTGATCGAGGAAACACTGAAGCTTTCTTT. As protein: CASSDRGNTEAFF.

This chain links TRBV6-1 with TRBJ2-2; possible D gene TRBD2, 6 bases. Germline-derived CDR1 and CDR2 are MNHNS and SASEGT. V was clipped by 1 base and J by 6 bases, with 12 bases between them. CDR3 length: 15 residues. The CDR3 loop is CASSEVASEAGELFF. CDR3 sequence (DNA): TGTGCCAGCAGTGAAGTAGCTAGCGAAGCCGGGGAGCTGTTTTTT.

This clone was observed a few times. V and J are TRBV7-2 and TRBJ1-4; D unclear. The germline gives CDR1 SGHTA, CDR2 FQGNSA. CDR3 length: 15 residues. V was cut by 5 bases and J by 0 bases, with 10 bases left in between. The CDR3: CASSPSFATNEKLFF. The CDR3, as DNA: TGTGCCAGCAGCCCTTCCTTTGCAACTAATGAAAAACTGTTTTTT.

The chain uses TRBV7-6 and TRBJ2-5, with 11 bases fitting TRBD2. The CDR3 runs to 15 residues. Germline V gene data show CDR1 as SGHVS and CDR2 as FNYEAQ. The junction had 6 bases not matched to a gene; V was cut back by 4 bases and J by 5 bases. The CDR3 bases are TGTGCCAGCAGCTCAGGGACTAGCGGAATGGAGACCCAGTACTTC. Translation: CASSSGTSGMETQYF.

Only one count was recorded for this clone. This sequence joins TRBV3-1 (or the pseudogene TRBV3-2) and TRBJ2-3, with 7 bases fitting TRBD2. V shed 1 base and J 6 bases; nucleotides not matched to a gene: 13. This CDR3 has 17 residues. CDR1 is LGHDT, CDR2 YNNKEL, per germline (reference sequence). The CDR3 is CASSQASRGGRLDTQYF. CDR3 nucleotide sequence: TGTGCCAGCAGCCAAGCGTCTCGCGGGGGAAGGTTGGATACGCAGTATTTT.

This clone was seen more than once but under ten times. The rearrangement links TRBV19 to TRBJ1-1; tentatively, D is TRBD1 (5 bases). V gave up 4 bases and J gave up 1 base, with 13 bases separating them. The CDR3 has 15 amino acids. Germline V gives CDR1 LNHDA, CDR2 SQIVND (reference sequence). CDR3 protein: CASSRPSGGNTEAFF. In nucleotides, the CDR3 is TGTGCCAGTAGTAGACCCTCGGGGGGGAACACTGAAGCTTTCTTT.

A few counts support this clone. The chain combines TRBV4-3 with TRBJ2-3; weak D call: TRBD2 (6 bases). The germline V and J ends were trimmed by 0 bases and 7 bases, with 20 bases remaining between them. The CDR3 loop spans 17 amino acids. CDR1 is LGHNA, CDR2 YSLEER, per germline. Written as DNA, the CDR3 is TGCGCCAGCAGCCAAGATTGGGGCATCGGTGGCGGGAATACGCAGTATTTT. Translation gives CASSQDWGIGGGNTQYF.

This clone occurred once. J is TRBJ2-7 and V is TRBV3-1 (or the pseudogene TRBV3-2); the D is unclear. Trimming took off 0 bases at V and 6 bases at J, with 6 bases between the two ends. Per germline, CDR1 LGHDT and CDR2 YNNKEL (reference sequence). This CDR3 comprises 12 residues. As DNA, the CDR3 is TGTGCCAGCAGCCAAGATAACGGCGAGCAGTACTTC. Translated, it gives CASSQDNGEQYF.

The CDR3 reads CASSFSDLGGGYTF. As DNA, the CDR3 is TGTGCCAGCAGTTTCTCTGACCTGGGAGGTGGCTACACCTTC. This chain joins TRBV6-5 and TRBJ1-2; D uncertain. The germline CDR1 and CDR2 sequences are MNHEY and SVGAGI. This CDR3 contains 14 residues. V lost 4 bases, J lost 7 bases, and 16 bases lay in between.